One and the same sample provided the 26 T cell receptor beta chains below, sequenced in a study of shared clonotypes between healthy human individuals (dated by TCRdb to about 2020). Preparation of the library involved the immunoSEQ multiplex PCR assay. TCRdb provides this immuneACCESS table in a form limited to in-frame rearrangements. Some clones are lacking; in checked studies, under half of them reflect an unresolved V gene, and why the rest are absent is not known. The sample data list approximately 980,000 clones, and around 80% of these were observed just once. The ten top clones hold 1.5% of the sample. Sequenced input: memory CD4+ T cells sorted from blood. The sample's cell subset or site label, decoded: CD45RA-negative fraction. The receptor source for this set is a young man in good health.

In regard to this clone: The sample carries other DNA sequences with the same CDR3. The chain couples TRBV18 to TRBJ2-5; D remains ambiguous. The CDR3 totals 13 residues. Germline assignment: CDR1 KGHSH and CDR2 LQKENI. V lost 0 bases and J 4 bases, leaving 6 bases between the germline ends. The CDR3 DNA reads TGTGCCAGCTCACCACCGTTAAGAGAGACCCAGTACTTC. Protein sequence: CASSPPLRETQYF.

This rearrangement joins TRBV18 to TRBJ2-1, with D maybe TRBD1 (5 bases). This CDR3 has 13 amino acids. CDR1 and CDR2 (germline): KGHSH, LQKENI. V was trimmed by 6 bases and J by 6 bases, leaving 12 bases between them. The CDR3 spells CASSETDANEQFF. CDR3 bases: TGTGCCAGCTCGGAGACAGACGCCAATGAGCAGTTCTTC.

The genes are TRBV27 and TRBJ2-2; D possibly corresponds to TRBD1 (6 bases). The CDR3 length is 15 residues. The V and J ends lost 5 bases and 5 bases respectively, with 15 bases between them. The germline CDR1 and CDR2 sequences are MNHEY and SMNVEV (reference sequence). The CDR3 bases are TGTGCCAGCAGTACCAGGGACACTTCTACCGGGGAGCTGTTTTTT. Translated, it gives CASSTRDTSTGELFF.

J is TRBJ2-1 and V is TRBV4-3; D not certain. The CDR3 runs 13 residues. Deletions cut 4 bases from V and 5 bases from J, with 9 bases between. Per the germline V gene, CDR1 is LGHNA and CDR2 is YSLEER. The CDR3 DNA follows: TGCGCCAGCAGCCTCCTCAATAACAATGAGCAGTTCTTC. The encoded protein is CASSLLNNNEQFF.

In its sample, this clone was seen once. CDR3 residues: CAWSRTSGVKNIQYF. CDR3 bases: TGTGCCTGGAGTAGGACTAGTGGGGTCAAAAACATTCAGTACTTC. The chain uses TRBV30 and TRBJ2-4; 7 nucleotides align to TRBD2. The V segment lost 2 bases and the J segment 3 bases; nucleotides outside the gene matches: 7. There are 15 residues in the CDR3. Germline lookup yields CDR1 GTSNPN and CDR2 SVGIG (reference sequence).

V usage is TRBV11-3 and J usage is TRBJ2-3; TRBD2 matches 7 bases. The CDR3 totals 16 residues. V shed 3 bases and J 0 bases; nucleotides not matched to a gene: 6. In germline, CDR1 is SGHNT, CDR2 YENEEA. The CDR3 region has the DNA TGTGCCAGCAGCTTCCGCCGGGAGGTAAGCACAGATACGCAGTATTTT. Residues: CASSFRREVSTDTQYF.

The chain recombines TRBV11-2 with TRBJ1-2; no reliable D call. Trimming shortened V by 5 bases and J by 3 bases, and 13 bases separated the two germline ends. Germline CDR1 reads SGHAT; CDR2 reads FQNNGV. The CDR3 runs to 14 residues. The CDR3 here is CASSTLNDHYGYTF. The CDR3 DNA reads as TGTGCCAGCAGCACGTTAAATGATCACTATGGCTACACCTTC.

The chain is built from TRBV10-1 and TRBJ2-4; D is perhaps TRBD2 (5 bases). V lost 0 bases, J lost 9 bases, and 9 bases lay in between. Germline loops: CDR1 WNHNN, CDR2 SYGVQD (reference sequence). This CDR3 is 13 amino acids long. CDR3 in DNA: TGCGCCAGCAGTGAGTCGGCGGCGGGCATTCAGTACTTC. Translated: CASSESAAGIQYF.

V and J are TRBV5-6 and TRBJ1-4; possibly TRBD1 for D (6 bases). CDR3 length: 15 residues. Trimming took off 4 bases at V and 0 bases at J, with 10 bases between the two ends. CDR1 and CDR2 (germline): SGHDT, YYEEEE. CDR3 residues: CASSRGQSTNEKLFF. The CDR3 bases are TGTGCCAGCAGCCGCGGACAGTCAACTAATGAAAAACTGTTTTTT.

This rearrangement joins TRBV5-1 to TRBJ2-3; 7 positions match TRBD2. Germline assignment: CDR1 SGHRS and CDR2 YFSETQ. V lost 0 bases, J lost 6 bases, and 7 bases stayed unmatched. The CDR3 contains 15 residues. The CDR3: CASSLAGTRGDTQYF. CDR3 sequence (DNA): TGCGCCAGCAGCTTGGCCGGGACGCGGGGGGATACGCAGTATTTT.

V is TRBV5-1 and J is TRBJ1-6; D may be TRBD1 (5 bases). V shed 0 bases and J shed 2 bases, with 12 bases lying between them. The length of the CDR3 is 17 residues. Germline-derived CDR1 and CDR2 are SGHRS and YFSETQ. The CDR3 loop reads CASSLDARVTYNSPLHF. In DNA, the CDR3 is TGCGCCAGCAGCTTGGACGCCAGGGTCACCTATAATTCACCCCTCCACTTT.

The count of this clone is one. The chain uses TRBV5-1 and TRBJ1-4; D might be TRBD1 (5 bases). This CDR3 is built from 15 residues. V dropped 5 bases and J dropped 8 bases, with 19 bases sitting between them. In germline, CDR1 is SGHRS, CDR2 YFSETQ. The CDR3 sequence is CASRAGSALGEKLFF. The CDR3 DNA sequence: TGCGCCAGCAGAGCAGGGTCGGCGCTTGGGGAAAAACTGTTTTTT. The full variable domain, rest sourced from reference TRBV5-1 and TRBJ1-4, is KAGVTQTPRYLIKTRGQQVTLSCSPISGHRSVSWYQQTPGQGLQFLFEYFSETQRNKGNFPGRFSGRQFSNSRSEMNVSTLELGDSALYLCASRAGSALGEKLFFGSGTQLSVL.

This chain connects TRBV14 to TRBJ2-7, with 9 bases fitting TRBD1. The CDR3 covers 17 residues. CDR1 is SGHDN, CDR2 FVKESK, per germline. J was trimmed by 3 bases and V by 0 bases; bases with no gene match: 9. Here the CDR3 reads CASSQDPAGTGNYEQYF. CDR3 DNA: TGTGCCAGCAGCCAAGATCCCGCCGGGACAGGGAACTACGAGCAGTACTTC.

The V call is TRBV7-6, the J call TRBJ2-1, with 12 bases matching TRBD2. Looked up from germline, CDR1 is SGHVS and CDR2 is FNYEAQ. The CDR3 is 14 amino acids. Losses at the gene ends were 6 bases for V and 9 bases for J; bases not matched to a gene: 6. The CDR3 protein is CASSLAGGPIEQFF. The CDR3, as DNA: TGTGCCAGCAGTCTAGCGGGGGGGCCGATTGAGCAGTTCTTC. Supplemented by reference TRBV7-6 and TRBJ2-1, the full variable domain reads GAGVSQSPRYKVTKRGQDVALRCDPISGHVSLYWYRQALGQGPEFLTYFNYEAQQDKSGLPNDRFSAERPEGSISTLTIQRTEQRDSAMYRCASSLAGGPIEQFFGPGTRLTVL.

The count of this clone is one. The J gene is TRBJ2-1, the V gene TRBV5-1; perhaps TRBD1 as D (6 bases). Between the trimmed V and J ends, which lost 4 bases and 7 bases, there was a span of 27 bases. This CDR3 spans 18 amino acids. CDR1 is SGHRS, CDR2 YFSETQ, per germline. CDR3: CASSPIVTGKVRRNEQFF. The CDR3 bases are TGCGCCAGCAGCCCGATTGTAACAGGGAAGGTCAGAAGAAATGAGCAGTTCTTC.

This clone was seen once. The same CDR3 can be traced to other DNA sequences in this sample. This chain joins TRBV18 and TRBJ2-7, with D possibly matching TRBD1 (6 bases). Germline values: CDR1 KGHSH, CDR2 LQKENI. The CDR3 consists of 13 residues. V was pared by 2 bases and J by 7 bases, with 12 bases between. The CDR3 coding sequence is TGTGCCAGCTCACCAGGCAGGGGAAGGGAGCAGTACTTC. Protein product: CASSPGRGREQYF.

This clone was detected only once. The genes are TRBV30 and TRBJ2-3; 7 nucleotides agree with TRBD2. V shed 7 bases, J shed 2 bases, and the junction held 3 bases outside the gene matches. Germline V CDR1 and CDR2: GTSNPN, SVGIG (reference sequence). This CDR3 spans 12 amino acids. For the CDR3, the DNA is TGTGCCTCCCGGGGGGTCACAGATACGCAGTATTTT. Its translation is CASRGVTDTQYF.

This clone appeared a single time. The chain employs TRBV29-1 and TRBJ2-7, with a possible D match to TRBD1 (6 bases). Germline V lookup: CDR1 SQVTM, CDR2 ANQGSEA. The CDR3 sequence is 15 residues long. The ends were cut back, 6 bases at V and 2 bases at J, with 20 bases in the middle. Here the CDR3 DNA reads TGCAGCGTGACATCGAGGCAGGGGTCTACCTACGAGCAGTACTTC. Translating gives CSVTSRQGSTYEQYF.

This chain links TRBV9 with TRBJ2-5, with D possibly matching TRBD2 (6 bases). Germline loops: CDR1 SGDLS, CDR2 YYNGEE. Trimming removed 6 bases from V and 7 bases from J, with 16 bases in between. The length of the CDR3 is 13 residues. The CDR3 coding sequence is TGTGCCAGCAACCTGCGGGACCAGGGGACCCAGTACTTC. Translated: CASNLRDQGTQYF.

The chain employs TRBV28 and TRBJ1-4, with a possible D match to TRBD1 (5 bases). This CDR3 spans 17 amino acids. V was clipped by 2 bases and J by 4 bases, with 17 bases between them. CDR1 is MDHEN and CDR2 is SYDVKM in the germline V gene. In DNA, the CDR3 is TGTGCCAGCAGTTTAACTGCCTCGGGACGGTATAATGAAAAACTGTTTTTT. This gives the protein CASSLTASGRYNEKLFF.

The CDR3 DNA is TGCGCCAGCAGCCGAGACGGGGCCACTCTCTACGAGCAGTACTTC. Protein: CASSRDGATLYEQYF. The rearrangement uses TRBV5-1 and TRBJ2-7, with D perhaps TRBD1 or TRBD2 (5 bases each). CDR1 SGHRS and CDR2 YFSETQ come from the germline V gene. The CDR3 has 15 residues. Trimming took 4 bases from V and 3 from J, leaving 17 bases between them.

The chain uses TRBV5-1 and TRBJ2-3; TRBD1 aligns across 8 bases. This CDR3 is 15 amino acids long. V lost 4 bases, J lost 6 bases, and 10 bases stayed unmatched. CDR1 is SGHRS, CDR2 YFSETQ, per germline. This chain's CDR3 is CASSTGQVMADTQYF. Written as DNA, the CDR3 is TGCGCCAGCAGCACGGGACAGGTTATGGCGGATACGCAGTATTTT. The full variable domain, in which reference TRBV5-1 and TRBJ2-3 provide the parts outside the CDR3, is KAGVTQTPRYLIKTRGQQVTLSCSPISGHRSVSWYQQTPGQGLQFLFEYFSETQRNKGNFPGRFSGRQFSNSRSEMNVSTLELGDSALYLCASSTGQVMADTQYFGPGTRLTVL.

This chain joins TRBV7-2 and TRBJ2-7, with TRBD2 matching 7 bases. The CDR3 has 13 amino acids. With 3 bases clipped from V and 2 bases from J, the junction kept 1 base outside the gene matches. Germline loops: CDR1 SGHTA, CDR2 FQGNSA. CDR3 sequence reads: CASSFAGAYEQYF. CDR3 DNA: TGTGCCAGCAGCTTTGCGGGAGCCTACGAGCAGTACTTC.

This clone was seen a few times. The V gene is TRBV30, the J gene TRBJ1-5, with D unresolved. This CDR3 has 13 amino acids. V shed 1 base and J shed 4 bases, with 8 bases lying between them. Germline V lookup: CDR1 GTSNPN, CDR2 SVGIG (reference sequence). CDR3 sequence reads: CAWSAEGNQPQHF. The CDR3 bases are TGTGCCTGGAGTGCCGAGGGAAATCAGCCCCAGCATTTT.

This clone was picked up one time. In the same sample, other DNA sequences code for this CDR3. This rearrangement joins TRBV5-1 to TRBJ2-3, with TRBD2 identical over 9 bases. The CDR3 extends over 15 amino acids. Germline loops: CDR1 SGHRS, CDR2 YFSETQ. V gave up 4 bases and J gave up 0 bases; unmatched junction bases: 3. The CDR3 spells CASSLTSGSTDTQYF. The CDR3 DNA sequence: TGCGCCAGCAGCCTCACTAGCGGGAGCACAGATACGCAGTATTTT.

V gene TRBV10-1 combines with J gene TRBJ1-1, with a possible D match to TRBD1 (5 bases). Germline CDR1 WNHNN, CDR2 SYGVQD (reference sequence). The CDR3 spans 14 residues. V lost 6 bases to trimming and J lost 1 base, with 12 bases between them. The CDR3 protein is CASRPGTANTEAFF. The DNA of the CDR3 is TGCGCCAGCAGACCCGGGACGGCGAACACTGAAGCTTTCTTT.